This section outlines one TCR beta chain sequence together with its context. There are many counts of this clonotype. Its antigen is unknown. It has no much larger one-base neighbor in the sample; base qualities were not kept. V and J are truncated by 4 bases and 6 bases respectively, leaving an intervening sequence of 16 bases. The germline V gene (reference sequence) provides CDR1 LGHDT and CDR2 YNNKEL. From the cysteine up to the phenylalanine, the CDR3 has a length of 16 residues. The CDR3 DNA has 48 bases and is translated from base 1. cDNA was synthesized by template-switch 5'RACE using a primer with a 10-nucleotide random unique molecular identifier that tagged each TCR transcript. Every sequencing run yielded over 190 million TCR-beta sequences covering 15-18 subjects. The RNeasy kit was used for extraction of total RNA. TCR-beta VDJ regions were amplified with primers for the TCR constant region and the 5'RACE anchor, using the KAPA Real-time Library Amplification kit. Sample indexes and Illumina adaptors were added in a first PCR, after which library yield was increased in a second PCR. After purification with Ampure beads, the TCR product of roughly 650 bp was size-selected on a 2% E-gel SizeSelection system. Before pooling, library quality was assessed on a Bioanalyzer, concentration was determined with Qubit, and library quantification was performed with the Kapa Library Quantification kit. An Illumina HiSeq 2500 sequenced the libraries paired-end 2 x 150 bp. To increase sequence diversity, about 25-31% phiX was spiked into each library pool. The original methods were these. The quality-filtered reads were processed with the UMI-based MiGEC pipeline, whose error correction step removed more than 85% of the raw TCR sequences. IMGT germline references were used for alignment of VDJ genes, and clonotypes were defined by a unique CDR3 amino acid sequence together with V-J genes. VDJtools evaluated clonal expansion, Shannon diversity and CDR3 relatedness (CalcPairwiseDistances, ClusterSamples); CLCbio workbench built phylogenetic trees. A clone was classed as expanded if it had 8 or more unique UMIs, a cutoff based on coefficient-of-variation modelling across technical triplicates. In-frame beta chains were kept once TCRdb had trimmed the public reads at Q25 with fastp and called clones with MiXCR. Identical CDR3 proteins give one entry, which carries the most common genes and DNA. These V and J calls derive from TCRdb rather than the authors' analysis. The sample includes tens of thousands of distinct CDR3 sequences, with around 3.1% observed a single time. More than 3% of the sample lies in the top ten.

The data derive from a study of neurological immune-mediated disorders (dated by TCRdb to the late 2010s). Regarding the research as a whole: Of the approximately 34 multiple sclerosis patients, roughly 30 had relapsing-remitting MS and 3 had secondary progressive MS. The 106 TCR-beta libraries covered PBMC samples along with longitudinal samples, technical triplicates, and paired sorted CD4+ and CD8+ T-cell subsets. The study compared peripheral blood TCR-beta repertoires of HTLV-I-associated myelopathy (HAM/TSP) patients, multiple sclerosis patients and healthy controls using UMI-based sequencing. The cohort included about 70 subjects: some 15 with HAM/TSP, about 34 with multiple sclerosis, and around 20 healthy controls. What the work shows at the level of the full study, not this receptor alone: Across subjects, expanded clones never shared an identical CDR3 amino acid sequence, which suggests that the TCR-beta repertoires in every group were private. In a phylogenetic analysis, the repertoires of 18 out of 34 MS patients fell into a single cluster of related CDR3 sequences, pointing to a possible signature at the repertoire level. No association of the MS cluster with clinical or MRI features was observed, and the need for larger cohorts was stated by the authors. The highest TCR clonal expansion was observed in HAM/TSP patients, whereas the lowest was observed in MS patients, even when compared with healthy controls.

For unsorted PBMC libraries, 2 million PBMCs were used after storage in RNAlater at -80 degrees C until RNA extraction. The multiple sclerosis patients were enrolled in a US clinical protocol that used magnetic resonance imaging to evaluate disease progression. PBMCs were separated from peripheral blood using Ficoll-Hypaque density gradient centrifugation and then cryopreserved in liquid nitrogen. The sequencing sample was made of PBMCs. In this chain, TRBV3-1 is recombined with TRBJ1-6; no D gene call is confident. The sequence derives from a man aged 40-49 years with multiple sclerosis. The base sequence is TGTGCCAGCAGCCCGGAGACGCTTTTAGGTAATTCACCCCTCCACTTT. Its translation is CASSPETLLGNSPLHF.